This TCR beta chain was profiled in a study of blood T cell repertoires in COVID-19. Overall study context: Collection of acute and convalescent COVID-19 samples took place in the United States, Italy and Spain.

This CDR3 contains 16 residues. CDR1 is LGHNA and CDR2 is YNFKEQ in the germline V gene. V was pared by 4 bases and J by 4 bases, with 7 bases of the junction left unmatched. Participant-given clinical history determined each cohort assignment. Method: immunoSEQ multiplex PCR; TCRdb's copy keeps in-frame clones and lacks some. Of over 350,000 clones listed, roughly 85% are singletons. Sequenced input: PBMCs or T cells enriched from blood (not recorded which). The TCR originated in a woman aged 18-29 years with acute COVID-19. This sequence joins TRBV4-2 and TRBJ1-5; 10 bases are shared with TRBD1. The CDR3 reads CASSLQGTGVNQPQHF. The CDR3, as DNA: TGTGCCAGCAGCCTTCAAGGGACAGGGGTTAATCAGCCCCAGCATTTT.